The clone carrying this T cell receptor beta chain has ten or more counts. What it recognizes is unknown. TCRdb re-analysed the reads in MiXCR, keeping a single row per CDR3 protein. Seen here are some 270,000 distinct CDR3 sequences, around 15% observed once, and the top ten hold around 47%. This sample was included in a study of T cell repertoires in cytomegalovirus infection. The overall study: It can be stated that public TCR beta signatures indicated CMV infection as well as a matching HLA type.

V lost 0 bases and J 0 bases, leaving 5 bases between the germline ends. Germline V gene lookup returns CDR1 LGHNA and CDR2 YSLEER. This CDR3 comprises 14 residues. Study-wide results and caveats: Adding up the frequency of public TCR beta families identified people who carried CMV plus the relevant HLA. CMV-specific TCR beta clonotypes restricted by HLA-C dominated the ex vivo response.

The clonotype originates from a human donor in good health (CMV status not recorded). Some clones in this sample may be carry-over from other donors' samples. The chain recombines TRBV4-3 with TRBJ1-2; D unresolved. Sequenced: CD8+ T cells from PBMCs. CDR3 sequence (DNA): TGCGCCAGCAGCCAAGATCGCGCTAACTATGGCTACACCTTC. Translation: CASSQDRANYGYTF.